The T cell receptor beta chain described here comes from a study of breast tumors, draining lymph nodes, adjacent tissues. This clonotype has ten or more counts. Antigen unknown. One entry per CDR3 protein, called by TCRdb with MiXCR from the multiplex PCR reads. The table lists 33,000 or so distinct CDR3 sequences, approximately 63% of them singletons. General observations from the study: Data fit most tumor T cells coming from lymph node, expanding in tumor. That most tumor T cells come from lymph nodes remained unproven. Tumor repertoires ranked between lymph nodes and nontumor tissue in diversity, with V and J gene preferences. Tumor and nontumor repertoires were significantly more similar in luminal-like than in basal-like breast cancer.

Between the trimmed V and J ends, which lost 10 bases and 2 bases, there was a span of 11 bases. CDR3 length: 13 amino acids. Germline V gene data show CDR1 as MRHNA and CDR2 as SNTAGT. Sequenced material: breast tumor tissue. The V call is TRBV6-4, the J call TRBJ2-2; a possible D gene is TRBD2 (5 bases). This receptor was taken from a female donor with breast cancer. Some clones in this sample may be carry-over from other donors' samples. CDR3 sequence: CATLGDNTGELFF. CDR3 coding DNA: TGTGCCACACTAGGCGATAACACCGGGGAGCTGTTTTTT.